The source of this TCR beta chain is a study of blood T cell repertoires in COVID-19. The wider study: The study drew acute and convalescent COVID-19 samples from the United States, Italy and Spain.

CDR3 size: 17 residues. V was trimmed by 7 bases and J by 0 bases, leaving 22 bases between them. CDR1 and CDR2 (germline): MDHEN, SYDVKM. Participant-given clinical history determined each cohort assignment. Produced via immunoSEQ multiplex PCR; TCRdb's table is partial and in-frame only. There are fewer than 300,000 clones in the sample; approximately 78% occur only once, and 5% lies in the top ten. The receptor comes from a man between 35 and 55 years old who had been exposed to COVID-19. Sample: PBMCs or T cells enriched from blood (not recorded which). The chain joins TRBV28 to TRBJ2-7, with D possibly matching TRBD2 (7 bases). The CDR3 reads CASTSPPGGPDSYEQYF. In DNA form, the CDR3 reads TGTGCCAGCACCTCTCCCCCGGGGGGCCCAGACTCCTACGAGCAGTACTTC.